The rows below give T cell receptor beta chains drawn from one sample of a study of shared clonotypes between healthy human individuals. Libraries were prepared by immunoSEQ multiplex PCR; TCRdb keeps only in-frame clonotypes and omits some of them. The repertoire holds around 2.5 million clones, with under 95% as singletons. Sequenced material: naive CD4+ T cells from PBMCs. The receptors originated from a man between 18 and 35 years old in good health. Some clones in this sample may be carry-over from other donors' samples. Both conserved end residues are part of each CDR3. The D gene is left open where the match is weak.

TRBV28	TRBJ2-1	TRBD1	CASTTTGLDGEWEQFF	TGTGCCAGCACTACGACAGGGCTAGACGGTGAATGGGAGCAGTTCTTC
TRBV13	TRBJ2-1	.	CASSTGTRSSYNEQFF	TGTGCCAGCAGCACAGGAACCCGGAGCTCCTACAATGAGCAGTTCTTC
TRBV4-2	TRBJ2-7	.	CASSQGPYEQYF	TGTGCCAGCAGCCAAGGGCCCTACGAGCAGTACTTC
TRBV28	TRBJ1-3	.	CASGPTGDSGNTIYF	TGTGCCAGCGGCCCCACTGGGGACTCTGGAAACACCATATATTTT
TRBV5-1	TRBJ2-7	TRBD1	CASSLGAGGVYEQYF	TGCGCCAGCAGCTTGGGGGCAGGGGGTGTCTACGAGCAGTACTTC
TRBV7-9	TRBJ2-5	.	CASSRDTEETQYF	TGTGCCAGCAGCCGGGACACAGAAGAGACCCAGTACTTC
TRBV7-2	TRBJ2-5	.	CASSSDWGWGETQYF	TGTGCCAGCAGCTCGGACTGGGGCTGGGGGGAGACCCAGTACTTC
TRBV13	TRBJ2-5	TRBD2	CASSLTAGAWETQYF	TGTGCCAGCAGCTTAACGGCGGGAGCGTGGGAGACCCAGTACTTC
TRBV15	TRBJ2-7	.	CATSRAGNGPSYEQYF	TGTGCCACCAGCAGAGCCGGAAACGGCCCCTCCTACGAGCAGTACTTC
TRBV7-8	TRBJ2-7	.	CASRRGGGSYEQYF	TGTGCCAGCAGGCGAGGTGGGGGATCCTACGAGCAGTACTTC
TRBV6-6	TRBJ1-4	.	CASNNGGTRPEKLFF	TGTGCCAGCAACAACGGGGGGACCAGACCCGAAAAACTGTTTTTT
TRBV2	TRBJ2-1	.	CASSRYNEQFF	TGTGCCAGCAGCCGGTACAATGAGCAGTTCTTC
TRBV27	TRBJ2-1	TRBD2	CASSPLHSGSSYNEQFF	TGTGCCAGCAGTCCCCTCCATAGCGGGAGCTCCTACAATGAGCAGTTCTTC
TRBV5-5	TRBJ1-1	.	CASSLVLGVTEAFF	TGTGCCAGCAGCTTGGTGCTGGGGGTAACTGAAGCTTTCTTT
TRBV28	TRBJ2-5	.	CASSGATLAETQYF	TGTGCCAGCAGTGGGGCCACTTTAGCAGAGACCCAGTACTTC
TRBV2	TRBJ2-7	.	CASSEPGNYEQYF	TGTGCCAGCAGTGAACCAGGGAACTACGAGCAGTACTTC
TRBV28	TRBJ2-7	.	CASRIGRGEQYF	TGTGCCAGCAGAATCGGTCGGGGCGAGCAGTACTTC
TRBV28	TRBJ1-5	.	CASTRGGEQPQHF	TGTGCCAGCACAAGGGGGGGGGAGCAGCCCCAGCATTTT